The entry below describes one TCR beta chain. The data derive from a study of cytomegalovirus exposure and HLA in healthy donors. Primers: 60 Vbeta forward and 13 Jbeta reverse. Assay: immunoSEQ multiplex PCR; the TCRdb copy retains only in-frame clones and omits some. The sample holds roughly 100,000 clones. J was trimmed by 3 bases and V by 3 bases; bases with no gene match: 1. The CDR3 length is 13 residues. Germline CDR1 SGHTA, CDR2 FQGNSA. This sequence was found in a man aged 40-55 years in good health and CMV-seronegative. The specimen was PBMCs. The chain recombines TRBV7-2 with TRBJ1-2; 7 positions match TRBD1. The CDR3 sequence: CASSFDRDYGYTF. CDR3 in DNA: TGTGCCAGCAGCTTCGACAGGGACTATGGCTACACCTTC. Based on the CDR3 plus reference TRBV7-2 and TRBJ1-2, the full variable domain is GAGVSQSPSNKVTEKGKDVELRCDPISGHTALYWYRQSLGQGLEFLIYFQGNSAPDKSGLPSDRFSAERTGGSVSTLTIQRTQQEDSAVYLCASSFDRDYGYTFGSGTRLTVV.